This T cell receptor beta chain was captured by sequencing in a study of resident and recirculating memory T cells in vitiligo. In the study overall: Each patient gave two lesional and two nonlesional epidermal shave biopsies, plus PBMCs.

Sequenced by immunoSEQ multiplex PCR; TCRdb stores in-frame clones only, minus some. The data hold 75,000 to 95,000 clones, with about 92% observed a single time. Trimming at V came to 2 bases and at J to 2 bases, leaving 8 bases not matched to a gene. The CDR3 has 16 amino acids. The V gene's germline CDR1 is SGHTA and CDR2 FQGNSA. Patients who had received treatment within the previous three months were excluded. V gene TRBV7-2 combines with J gene TRBJ2-7, with 8 bases aligning to TRBD2. The receptor comes from a male donor with vitiligo. Sequenced: blood. CDR3 sequence reads: CASSLRGGSGTYEQYF. Here the CDR3 DNA reads TGTGCCAGCAGCTTACGTGGCGGTAGCGGGACCTACGAGCAGTACTTC.